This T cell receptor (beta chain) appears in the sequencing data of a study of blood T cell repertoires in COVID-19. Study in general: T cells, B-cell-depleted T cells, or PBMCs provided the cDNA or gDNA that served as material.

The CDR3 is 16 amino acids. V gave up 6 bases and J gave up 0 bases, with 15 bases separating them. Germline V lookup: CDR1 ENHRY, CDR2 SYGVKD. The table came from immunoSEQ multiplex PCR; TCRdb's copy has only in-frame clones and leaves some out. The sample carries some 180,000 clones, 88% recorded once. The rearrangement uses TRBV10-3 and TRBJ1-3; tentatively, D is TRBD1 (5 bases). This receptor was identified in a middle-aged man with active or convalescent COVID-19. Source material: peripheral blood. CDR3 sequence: CAISKGPESSGNTIYF. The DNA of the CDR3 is TGTGCCATCAGCAAGGGGCCAGAGAGCTCTGGAAACACCATATATTTT.